This T cell receptor (beta chain) was found in a study of cytomegalovirus exposure and HLA in healthy donors. Findings of the study overall: According to a later analysis, TCR clusters from the first cohort tended to co-occur in the approximately 130 validation repertoires. Reports described diagnosis of cytomegalovirus status by the classifier as highly specific and sensitive. Among TCR beta chains, those listed as cytomegalovirus-associated numbered around 180.

Germline-derived CDR1 and CDR2 are MNHEY and SMNVEV (reference sequence). The CDR3 sequence is 13 residues long. Trimming removed 6 bases from V and 5 bases from J, with 13 bases in between. TCRdb's copy holds only in-frame clones and misses some; the assay was immunoSEQ multiplex PCR. Of roughly 150,000 clones in the sample, more than 75% were seen once. The donors were part of the validation cohort, which consisted of about 120 subjects and was separate from the first cohort of about 670 subjects. Comment on this clone: Its antigen is still unknown.

The rearrangement links TRBV27 to TRBJ2-5, with a weak D call TRBD2 (6 bases). This receptor was taken from a man between 18 and 29 years old in good health and CMV-seronegative. Sequences were obtained from PBMCs. The CDR3 nucleotides read TGTGCCAGCAGGCGCGGGGCCCGGGAGACCCAGTACTTC. Translated, it gives CASRRGARETQYF.